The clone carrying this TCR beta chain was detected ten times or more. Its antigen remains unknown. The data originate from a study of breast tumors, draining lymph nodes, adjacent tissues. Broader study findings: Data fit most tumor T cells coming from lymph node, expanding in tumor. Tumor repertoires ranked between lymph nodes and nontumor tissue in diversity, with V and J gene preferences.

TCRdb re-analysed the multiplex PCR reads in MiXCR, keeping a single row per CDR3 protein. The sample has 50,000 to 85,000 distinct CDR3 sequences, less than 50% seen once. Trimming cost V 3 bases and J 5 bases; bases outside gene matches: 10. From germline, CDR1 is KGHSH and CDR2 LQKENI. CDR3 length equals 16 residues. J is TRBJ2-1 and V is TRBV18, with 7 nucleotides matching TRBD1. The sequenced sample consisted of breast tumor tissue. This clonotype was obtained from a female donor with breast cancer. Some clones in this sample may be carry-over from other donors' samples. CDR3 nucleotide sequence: TGTGCCAGCTCACCGACAGGGTCGTCTACTCACAATGAGCAGTTCTTC. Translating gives CASSPTGSSTHNEQFF. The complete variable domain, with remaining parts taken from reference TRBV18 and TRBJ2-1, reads NAGVMQNPRHLVRRRGQEARLRCSPMKGHSHVYWYRQLPEEGLKFMVYLQKENIIDESGMPKERFSAEFPKEGPSILRIQQVVRGDSAAYFCASSPTGSSTHNEQFFGPGTRLTVL.